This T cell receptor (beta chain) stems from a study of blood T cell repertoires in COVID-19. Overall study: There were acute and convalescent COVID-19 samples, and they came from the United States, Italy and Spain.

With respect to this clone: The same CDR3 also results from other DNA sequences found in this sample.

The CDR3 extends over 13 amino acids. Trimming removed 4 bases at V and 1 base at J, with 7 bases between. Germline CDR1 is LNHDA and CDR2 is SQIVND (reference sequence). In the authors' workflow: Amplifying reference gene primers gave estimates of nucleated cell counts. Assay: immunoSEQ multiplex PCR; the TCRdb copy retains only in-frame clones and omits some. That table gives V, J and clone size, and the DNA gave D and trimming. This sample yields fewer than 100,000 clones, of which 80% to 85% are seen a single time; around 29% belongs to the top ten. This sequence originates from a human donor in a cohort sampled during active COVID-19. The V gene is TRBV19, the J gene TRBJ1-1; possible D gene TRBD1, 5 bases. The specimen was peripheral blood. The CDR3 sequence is CASSTQGNTEAFF. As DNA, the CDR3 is TGTGCCAGTAGTACGCAGGGGAACACTGAAGCTTTCTTT.